This T cell receptor beta chain was captured in a study of T cell repertoires in cytomegalovirus infection. Study in general: Matching HLA type, along with CMV infection, was indicated by public TCR beta signatures. Study conclusions and caveats: Totalled public TCR beta family frequency picked out people who carried CMV plus the relevant HLA. Predominance within the ex vivo response was attributable to HLA-C-restricted CMV-specific TCR beta clonotypes.

The table lists this clonotype with a few counts. Its antigen is as yet unknown. TCRdb recomputed calls from the reads with MiXCR, one row per CDR3 protein. The repertoire holds around 530,000 distinct CDR3 sequences, about a quarter seen once, with over 10% in the top ten. The CDR3 contains 15 residues. Per germline, CDR1 LGHNA and CDR2 YSLEER. The V gene lost 4 bases and the J gene lost 5 bases, with 15 bases spanning the gap. This clonotype originated in a human donor in good health (CMV status not recorded). Some clones in this sample may be carry-over from other donors' samples. Source material: PBMCs. This sequence joins TRBV4-3 and TRBJ2-1, with D uncertain. CDR3 amino acids: CASSLGVPRDNEQFF. The CDR3 coding sequence is TGCGCCAGCAGCCTTGGGGTGCCAAGGGACAATGAGCAGTTCTTC.